A selection of T cell receptor beta chains follows, all from one sample in a study of T cell responses to AZD1222 COVID-19 vaccine. Assay: immunoSEQ multiplex PCR; the TCRdb copy retains only in-frame clones and omits some. The sample holds approximately 300,000 clones, 94% seen once. Sequenced material: peripheral blood, taken 28 days after the second AZD1222 dose. These receptors originate from an adult who received the AZD1222 COVID-19 vaccine. The CDR3 runs from the conserved cysteine through the conserved F or W. D genes are given only for firm matches. Size tells how often a clone was seen (once, few, many) or the class of an expanded clone, and some rows leave it out.

J | V | size | D | DNA | CDR3
TRBJ2-1 | TRBV2 | . | . | TGTGCCAGCAGTGAACTGAGCCTCTCCTACAATGAGCAGTTCTTC | CASSELSLSYNEQFF
TRBJ2-3 | TRBV13 | . | . | TGTGCCAGCAGCTCCCCTGGGAGAAGCACAGATACGCAGTATTTT | CASSSPGRSTDTQYF
TRBJ1-5 | TRBV5-6 | few | . | TGTGCCAGCAGCTTGCGTGGGGGTAGTGGGAATCAGCCCCAGCATTTT | CASSLRGGSGNQPQHF
TRBJ2-1 | TRBV6-2/TRBV6-3 | . | TRBD2 | TGTGCCAGCAGTCCGCTAGCGGGAGGATACAATGAGCAGTTCTTC | CASSPLAGGYNEQFF
TRBJ2-7 | TRBV3-1/TRBV3-2 | . | . | TGTGCCAGCAGCGAACAGGGCGAGCAGTACTTC | CASSEQGEQYF
TRBJ1-4 | TRBV7-9 | . | TRBD1 | TGTGCCAGCAGCCTGGGACAGGGAGGTGGAAAACTGTTTTTT | CASSLGQGGGKLFF
TRBJ1-3 | TRBV5-1 | . | TRBD1 | TGCGCCAGCAGCTTGATGAGACAGGGCTCTGGAAACACCATATATTTT | CASSLMRQGSGNTIYF
TRBJ1-2 | TRBV4-1 | . | . | TGCGCCAGCAGCCAGATCGCCCCAGGGCCTGCTAACTATGGCTACACCTTC | CASSQIAPGPANYGYTF
TRBJ1-3 | TRBV7-2 | . | . | TGTGCCAGCAGCTTGGCCCTGGGAGGAAACACCATATATTTT | CASSLALGGNTIYF
TRBJ1-4 | TRBV28 | . | TRBD1 | TGTGCCAGCAGGGACAGGGGGATTGAAAAACTGTTTTTT | CASRDRGIEKLFF
TRBJ1-1 | TRBV6-5 | . | . | TGTGCCAGCAGTTGGGGGGGACGTCGGGTGAACACTGAAGCTTTCTTT | CASSWGGRRVNTEAFF
TRBJ2-1 | TRBV9 | . | TRBD2 | TGTGCCAGCAGCGTACAGCCAGCGGGAGGAGGGAATGAGCAGTTCTTC | CASSVQPAGGGNEQFF
TRBJ2-1 | TRBV9 | . | . | TGTGCCAGCAGCGTAGGTGGAAACTCCTACAATGAGCAGTTCTTC | CASSVGGNSYNEQFF
TRBJ2-1 | TRBV2 | . | . | TGTGCCAGCAGTGAAGTTGGTTACAATGAGCAGTTCTTC | CASSEVGYNEQFF
TRBJ1-6 | TRBV5-4 | . | . | TGTGCCAGCAGCTTCCACGATAATTCACCCCTCCACTTT | CASSFHDNSPLHF
TRBJ2-1 | TRBV7-9 | once | . | TGTGCCAGCAGCTCGGGCTACAGGGTCTACAATGAGCAGTTCTTC | CASSSGYRVYNEQFF
TRBJ1-5 | TRBV4-1 | . | . | TGCGCCAGCAGCCAAGAGGGCCCGCATAGCAATCAGCCCCAGCATTTT | CASSQEGPHSNQPQHF
TRBJ1-2 | TRBV25-1 | . | . | TGTGCCAGCAGTGACCCGGGGGCGGGTGGCTACACCTTC | CASSDPGAGGYTF
TRBJ1-1 | TRBV21-1 | . | . | TGTGCCAGCAGCCCCCTCAGGGATGGGAACACTGAAGCTTTCTTT | CASSPLRDGNTEAFF
TRBJ1-5 | TRBV18 | . | . | TGTGCCAGCTCACCCCCGGGCGGGAATAGCAATCAGCCCCAGCATTTT | CASSPPGGNSNQPQHF
TRBJ1-3 | TRBV3-1/TRBV3-2 | . | . | TGTGCCAGCAGCCACCTACAGGGTCCTGGAAACACCATATATTTT | CASSHLQGPGNTIYF
TRBJ1-2 | TRBV28 | . | . | TGTGCCAGCGCTGTGTGGGACTATGGCTACACCTTC | CASAVWDYGYTF
TRBJ1-3 | TRBV11-2 | few | . | TGTGCCAGCAGCTTAGGACAAGACTTCCAACCCACCTCTGGAAACACCATATATTTT | CASSLGQDFQPTSGNTIYF
TRBJ2-5 | TRBV2 | once | TRBD1 | TGTGCCAGCAGTGAAGACAGGGGGCGGTTGAGGGAGACCCAGTACTTC | CASSEDRGRLRETQYF
TRBJ2-7 | TRBV28 | once | TRBD1 | TGTGCCAGCATGTCAGGGGGAAGGGAGTATGGGCAGTACTTC | CASMSGGREYGQYF
TRBJ2-7 | TRBV24-1 | . | TRBD2 | TGTGCCACCAGTGATTTGGGTGCGGGAGGGGCCTACGAGCAGTACTTC | CATSDLGAGGAYEQYF
TRBJ1-6 | TRBV4-2 | . | . | TGTGCCAGCAGCCAAGACGGGGGTTCACCCCTCCACTTT | CASSQDGGSPLHF
TRBJ2-1 | TRBV2 | . | TRBD2 | TGTGCCAGCATTCGACTAGCGGATTACAATGAGCAGTTCTTC | CASIRLADYNEQFF
TRBJ1-2 | TRBV7-2 | . | TRBD1 | TGTGCCAGCAGCCCCCTGGGACAGGGAGGAGGCTACACCTTC | CASSPLGQGGGYTF
TRBJ2-7 | TRBV7-2 | . | . | TGTGCCAGCAGCTTAGGGCAATGGCTACCCGAGCAGTACTTC | CASSLGQWLPEQYF
TRBJ2-7 | TRBV30 | . | . | TGTGCCTGGAGCCCCACTGGAGCTTCCTACGAGCAGTACTTC | CAWSPTGASYEQYF
TRBJ1-2 | TRBV7-9 | few | TRBD1 | TGTGCCAGCAGCTCCTCAGGGGGCTGGGTCTATGGCTACACCTTC | CASSSSGGWVYGYTF
TRBJ2-7 | TRBV11-2 | . | . | TGTGCCAGCAGCTTAGTGCGAGTAAGGCAGGGTTACTCCTACGAGCAGTACTTC | CASSLVRVRQGYSYEQYF